The following is a TCR beta chain sequence with its context. The control participants were healthy donors, and these controls were matched with respect to both age and sex. This sample stems from a study of CD8 T cells in Susac syndrome. V shed 1 base, J shed 1 base, and the junction held 5 bases outside the gene matches. Per germline, CDR1 SGHNT and CDR2 YYREEE (reference sequence). This CDR3 comprises 15 residues. RNA, at about 0.45 to 1 ug, was reverse transcribed with random hexamers. Amplification of TCR beta CDR3 used immunoSEQ multiplex PCR across 54 Vbeta and 13 Jbeta. TCRdb re-analysed the immunoSEQ multiplex PCR reads in MiXCR, keeping a single row per CDR3 protein. The table records some 110,000 distinct CDR3 sequences, around 94% of them present only once.

The source of this sequence is a human donor in good health. Material for sequencing was CD4+ T cells from PBMCs. The chain links TRBV5-4 to TRBJ2-7, with TRBD1 matching 7 bases. The CDR3 loop reads CASSLSQGLSYEQYF. The DNA for the CDR3 is TGTGCCAGCAGCTTGTCACAGGGGTTATCCTACGAGCAGTACTTC.